Here is one TCR beta chain with its context. Study processing details: Amplification from reference gene primers served as the basis for estimated nucleated cell counts. The assay was immunoSEQ multiplex PCR, and TCRdb's table has in-frame clones only and misses some. V and J calls and clone size come straight from that table; D and trimming were deduced from the DNA. The top ten clones hold about 10% of a sample with roughly 390,000 clones, approximately 87% of them seen once. The sample belongs to a study of blood T cell repertoires in COVID-19. Study-level background: Samples taken during acute and convalescent COVID-19 were collected in the United States, Italy and Spain. T cells, B-cell-depleted T cells, or PBMCs supplied cDNA or gDNA.

Seattle patient enrollment occurred during active infection, with longitudinal follow-up thereafter. The CDR3 sequence is 16 residues long. Germline values: CDR1 SGHTA, CDR2 FQGTGA. V dropped 2 bases and J dropped 6; count of bases not matched to a gene: 8. The chain uses TRBV7-3 and TRBJ2-3, with 10 bases aligning to TRBD2. The sequenced sample consisted of peripheral blood. This clonotype originated in a woman between 25 and 40 years old with COVID-19, enrolled during active disease. The CDR3 here is CASSLFSSGSADTQYF. CDR3 coding DNA: TGTGCCAGCAGCTTATTTTCTAGCGGGAGCGCGGATACGCAGTATTTT.